This TCR beta chain was identified during a study of T cell repertoires in cytomegalovirus infection. Findings and limits, study-wide: People with CMV and the relevant HLA were identified by cumulative public TCR beta family frequency. It was HLA-C-restricted CMV-specific TCR beta clonotypes that dominated the response ex vivo.

To note about this clonotype: The target antigen is unknown.

CDR3 length: 18 residues. Per the germline V gene, CDR1 is MNHEY and CDR2 is SMNVEV (reference sequence). Trimming shortened V by 0 bases and J by 7 bases, and 19 bases separated the two germline ends. From the reads, TCRdb called clonotypes with MiXCR, one entry per CDR3 protein. The repertoire holds 80,000 to 130,000 distinct CDR3 sequences, with about 22% as singletons. The sample taken for sequencing was CD8+ T cells from PBMCs. The chain is built from TRBV27 and TRBJ1-6; possible D gene TRBD1, 5 bases. This receptor was obtained from a human donor in good health (CMV status not recorded). Some clones in this sample may be carry-over from other donors' samples. Here the CDR3 DNA reads TGTGCCAGCAGTTTATCTTTGGCGGGTAGGGGCGTGAATTCACCCCTCCACTTT. It specifies CASSLSLAGRGVNSPLHF.